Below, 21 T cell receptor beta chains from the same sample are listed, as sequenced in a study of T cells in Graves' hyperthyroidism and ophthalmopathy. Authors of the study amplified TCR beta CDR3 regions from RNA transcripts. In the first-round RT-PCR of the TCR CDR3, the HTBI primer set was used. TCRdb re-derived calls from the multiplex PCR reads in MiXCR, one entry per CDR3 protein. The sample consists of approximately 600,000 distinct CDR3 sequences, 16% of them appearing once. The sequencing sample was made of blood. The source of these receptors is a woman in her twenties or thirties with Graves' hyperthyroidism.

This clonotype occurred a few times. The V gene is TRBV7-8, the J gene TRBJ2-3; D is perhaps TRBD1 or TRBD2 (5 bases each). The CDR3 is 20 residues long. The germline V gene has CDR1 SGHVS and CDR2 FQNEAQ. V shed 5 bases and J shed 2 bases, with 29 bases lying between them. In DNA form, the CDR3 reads TGTGCCAGCAGCACAACTTGGGGACCACCTATAGGATCTTACACAGATACGCAGTATTTT. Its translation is CASSTTWGPPIGSYTDTQYF. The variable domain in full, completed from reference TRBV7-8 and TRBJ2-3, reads GAGVSQSPRYKVAKRGQDVALRCDPISGHVSLFWYQQALGQGPEFLTYFQNEAQLDKSGLPSDRFFAERPEGSVSTLKIQRTQQEDSAVYLCASSTTWGPPIGSYTDTQYFGPGTRLTVL.

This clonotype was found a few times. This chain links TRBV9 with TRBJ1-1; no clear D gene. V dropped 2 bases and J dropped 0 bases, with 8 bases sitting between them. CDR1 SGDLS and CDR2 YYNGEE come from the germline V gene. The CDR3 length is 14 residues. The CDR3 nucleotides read TGTGCCAGCAGCGTGTCTGGGGTGAACACTGAAGCTTTCTTT. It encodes CASSVSGVNTEAFF.

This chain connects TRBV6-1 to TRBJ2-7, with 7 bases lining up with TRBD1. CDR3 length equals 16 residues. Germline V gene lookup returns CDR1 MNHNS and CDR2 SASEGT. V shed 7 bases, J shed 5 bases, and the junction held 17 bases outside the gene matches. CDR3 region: CASMTGSGSPEDEQYF. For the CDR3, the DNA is TGTGCCAGCATGACAGGGTCTGGGTCGCCTGAAGACGAGCAGTACTTC.

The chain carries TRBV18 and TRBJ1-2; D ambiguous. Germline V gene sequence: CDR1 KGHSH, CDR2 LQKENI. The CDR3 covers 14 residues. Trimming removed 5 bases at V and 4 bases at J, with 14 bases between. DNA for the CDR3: TGTGCCAGCTCAACGCGGGCGGCAGTCTATGGCTACACCTTC. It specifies CASSTRAAVYGYTF.

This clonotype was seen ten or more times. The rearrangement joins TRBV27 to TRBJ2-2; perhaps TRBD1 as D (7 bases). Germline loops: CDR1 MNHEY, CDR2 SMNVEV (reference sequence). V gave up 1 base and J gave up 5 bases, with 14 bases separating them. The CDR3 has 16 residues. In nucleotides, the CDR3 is TGTGCCAGCAGTTTATATCAGGGGGGTATTACCGGGGAGCTGTTTTTT. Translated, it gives CASSLYQGGITGELFF.

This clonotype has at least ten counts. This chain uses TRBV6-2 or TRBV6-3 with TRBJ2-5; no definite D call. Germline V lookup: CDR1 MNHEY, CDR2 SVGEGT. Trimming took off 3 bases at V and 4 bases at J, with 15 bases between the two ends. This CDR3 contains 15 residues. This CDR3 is CASSYLGPGRETQYF. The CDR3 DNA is TGTGCCAGCAGTTATCTCGGACCGGGCCGAGAGACCCAGTACTTC.

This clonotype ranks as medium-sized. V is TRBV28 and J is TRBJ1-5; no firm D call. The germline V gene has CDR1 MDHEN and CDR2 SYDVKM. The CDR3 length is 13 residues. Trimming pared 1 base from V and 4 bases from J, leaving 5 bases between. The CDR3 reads CASSLSINQPQHF. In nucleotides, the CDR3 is TGTGCCAGCAGTTTATCAATTAATCAGCCCCAGCATTTT.

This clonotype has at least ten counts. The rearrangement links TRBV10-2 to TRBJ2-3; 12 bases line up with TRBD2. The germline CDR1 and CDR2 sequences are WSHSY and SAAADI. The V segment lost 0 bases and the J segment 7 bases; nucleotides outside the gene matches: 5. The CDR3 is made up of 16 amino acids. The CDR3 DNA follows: TGCGCCAGCAGTGAGTCCCTACTAGCGGGAGGATATACGCAGTATTTT. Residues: CASSESLLAGGYTQYF.

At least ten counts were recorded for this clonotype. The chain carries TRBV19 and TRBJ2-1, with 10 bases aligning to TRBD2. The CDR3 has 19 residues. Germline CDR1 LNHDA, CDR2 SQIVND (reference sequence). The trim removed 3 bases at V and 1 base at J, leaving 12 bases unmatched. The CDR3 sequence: CASSIPSGLADPSYNEQFF. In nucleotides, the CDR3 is TGTGCCAGTAGTATTCCCTCCGGACTAGCGGATCCATCCTACAATGAGCAGTTCTTC.

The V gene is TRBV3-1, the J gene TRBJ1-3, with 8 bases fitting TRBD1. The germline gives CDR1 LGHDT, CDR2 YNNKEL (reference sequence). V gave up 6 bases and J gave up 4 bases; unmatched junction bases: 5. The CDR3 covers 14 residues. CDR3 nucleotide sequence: TGTGCCAGCAGTGGACAGGGTATAGGAAACACCATATATTTT. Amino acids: CASSGQGIGNTIYF.

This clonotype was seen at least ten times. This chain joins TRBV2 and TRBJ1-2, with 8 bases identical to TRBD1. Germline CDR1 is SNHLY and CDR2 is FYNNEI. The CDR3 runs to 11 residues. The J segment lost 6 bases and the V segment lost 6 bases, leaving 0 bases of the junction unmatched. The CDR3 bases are TGTGCCAGCAGGACAGGGGATGGCTACACCTTC. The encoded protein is CASRTGDGYTF.

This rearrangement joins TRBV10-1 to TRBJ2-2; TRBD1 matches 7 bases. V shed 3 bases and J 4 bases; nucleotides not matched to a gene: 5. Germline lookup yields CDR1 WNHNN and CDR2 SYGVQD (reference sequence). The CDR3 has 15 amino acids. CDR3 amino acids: CASSDIRQGTGELFF. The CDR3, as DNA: TGCGCCAGCAGTGACATAAGACAGGGCACCGGGGAGCTGTTTTTT.

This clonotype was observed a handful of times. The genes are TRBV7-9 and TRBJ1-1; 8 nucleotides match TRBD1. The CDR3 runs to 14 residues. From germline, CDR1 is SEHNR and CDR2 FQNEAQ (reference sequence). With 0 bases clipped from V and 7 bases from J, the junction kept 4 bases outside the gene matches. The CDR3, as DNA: TGTGCCAGCAGCTTAGCGGAAGGACAGGGTGAAGCTTTCTTT. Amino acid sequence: CASSLAEGQGEAFF.

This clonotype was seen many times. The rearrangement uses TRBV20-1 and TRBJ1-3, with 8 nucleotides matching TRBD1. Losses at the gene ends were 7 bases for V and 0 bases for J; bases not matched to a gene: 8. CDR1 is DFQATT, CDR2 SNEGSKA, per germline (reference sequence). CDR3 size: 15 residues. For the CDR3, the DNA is TGCAGTGGAGGACAGGGAGGGGGCTCTGGAAACACCATATATTTT. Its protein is CSGGQGGGSGNTIYF.

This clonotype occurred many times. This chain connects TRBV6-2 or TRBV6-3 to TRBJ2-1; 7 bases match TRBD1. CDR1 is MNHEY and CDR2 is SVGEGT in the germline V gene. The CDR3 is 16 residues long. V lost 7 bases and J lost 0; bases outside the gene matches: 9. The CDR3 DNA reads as TGTGCCAGCATCAACCCGACAGGGAGCTCCTACAATGAGCAGTTCTTC. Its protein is CASINPTGSSYNEQFF.

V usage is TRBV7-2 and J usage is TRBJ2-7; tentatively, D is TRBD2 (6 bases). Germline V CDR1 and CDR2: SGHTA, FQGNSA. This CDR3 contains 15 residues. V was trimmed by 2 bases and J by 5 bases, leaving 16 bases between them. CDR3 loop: CASSLMYDGSNEQYF. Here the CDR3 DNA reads TGTGCCAGCAGCTTAATGTATGACGGGAGTAACGAGCAGTACTTC.

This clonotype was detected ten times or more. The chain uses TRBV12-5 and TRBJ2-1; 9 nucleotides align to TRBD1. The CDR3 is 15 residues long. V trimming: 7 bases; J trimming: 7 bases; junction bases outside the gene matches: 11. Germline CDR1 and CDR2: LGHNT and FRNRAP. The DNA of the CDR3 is TGTGCTAGTGCCCTAGGGACAGGGCCTAATAATGAGCAGTTCTTC. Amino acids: CASALGTGPNNEQFF.

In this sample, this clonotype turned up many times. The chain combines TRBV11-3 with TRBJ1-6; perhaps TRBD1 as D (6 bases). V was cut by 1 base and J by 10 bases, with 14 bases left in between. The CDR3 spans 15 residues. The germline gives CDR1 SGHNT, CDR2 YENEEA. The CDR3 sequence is CASSLGTVRHSPLHF. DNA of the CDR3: TGTGCCAGCAGCTTAGGGACAGTAAGACACTCACCCCTCCACTTT.

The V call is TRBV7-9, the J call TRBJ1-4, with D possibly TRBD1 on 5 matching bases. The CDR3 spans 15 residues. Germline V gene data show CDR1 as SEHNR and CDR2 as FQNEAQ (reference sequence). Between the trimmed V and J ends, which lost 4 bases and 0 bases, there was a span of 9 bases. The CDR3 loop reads CASSYQGATNEKLFF. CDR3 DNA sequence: TGTGCCAGCAGCTATCAGGGAGCAACTAATGAAAAACTGTTTTTT.

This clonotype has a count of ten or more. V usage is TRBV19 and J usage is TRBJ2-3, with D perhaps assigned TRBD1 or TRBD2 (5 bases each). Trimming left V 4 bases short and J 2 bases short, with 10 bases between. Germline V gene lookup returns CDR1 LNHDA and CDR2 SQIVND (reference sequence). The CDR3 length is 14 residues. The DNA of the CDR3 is TGTGCCAGTAGTAACTGGGGGTCCACAGATACGCAGTATTTT. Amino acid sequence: CASSNWGSTDTQYF.

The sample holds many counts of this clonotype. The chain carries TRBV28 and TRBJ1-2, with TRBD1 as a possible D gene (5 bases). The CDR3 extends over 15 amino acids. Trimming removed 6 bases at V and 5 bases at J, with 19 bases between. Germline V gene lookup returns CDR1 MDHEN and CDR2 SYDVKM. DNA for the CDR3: TGTGCCAGCAGACAGGACTTGACAGAGTCGTATGGCTACACCTTC. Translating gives CASRQDLTESYGYTF.